These 21 T cell receptor beta chains share one sample of origin, sequenced in a study of regulatory T cells in long-lasting Graves disease. Documented time point: newly diagnosed GD, antithyroid drugs for less than 3 months. RNA extracted from PBMCs served as the sequencing template. For TCR beta, libraries came from iRepertoire HTBI primers and Arm-PCR of CDR3 regions. TCRdb analysed the multiplex PCR reads with MiXCR anew, one entry per CDR3 protein. The table includes some 220,000 distinct CDR3 sequences, roughly 20% detected once. This sample also belongs to another study, concerning T cells in Graves' hyperthyroidism and ophthalmopathy.

The specimen was peripheral blood mononuclear cells (PBMCs), collected at new diagnosis, from a patient treated with antithyroid drugs. The receptors shown here come from a woman under 40 with Graves disease.

This clonotype has a count of ten or more. The chain carries TRBV20-1 and TRBJ2-3; 8 bases match TRBD2. V lost 3 bases to trimming and J lost 0 bases; unmatched junction nucleotides: 8. Germline CDR1 and CDR2: DFQATT and SNEGSKA (reference sequence). This CDR3 has 16 residues. The CDR3, as DNA: TGCAGTGCTAGGAAACTAGCGGACCCTAGCACAGATACGCAGTATTTT. This sequence encodes CSARKLADPSTDTQYF.

This clonotype has a count of ten or more. CDR3 nucleotide sequence: TGTGCCAGCAGTTTGGTTAGGGATCAGCCCCAGCATTTT. It is translated as CASSLVRDQPQHF. The gene calls are TRBV28 and TRBJ1-5; D is ambiguous. This CDR3 has 13 amino acids. The germline V gene has CDR1 MDHEN and CDR2 SYDVKM. The V and J ends lost 3 bases and 5 bases respectively, with 8 bases between them.

The V gene is TRBV20-1, the J gene TRBJ2-1; TRBD2 is a possible D gene (6 bases). V lost 6 bases and J lost 10, with 22 bases in between. This CDR3 spans 14 amino acids. Germline CDR1 is DFQATT and CDR2 is SNEGSKA (reference sequence). CDR3 loop: CSAMGGKARVEQFF. In nucleotides, the CDR3 is TGCAGTGCCATGGGCGGGAAGGCACGGGTAGAGCAGTTCTTC.

A few counts support this clonotype. The J gene is TRBJ1-3, the V gene TRBV5-6; the D gene is possibly TRBD1 (6 bases). Trimming removed 1 base at V and 2 bases at J, with 7 bases between. Germline V lookup: CDR1 SGHDT, CDR2 YYEEEE. The CDR3 is made up of 14 amino acids. CDR3 nucleotides: TGTGCCAGCAGCTTGAACAGGGCTGGAAACACCATATATTTT. The encoded protein is CASSLNRAGNTIYF.

The sample holds many counts of this clonotype. The rearrangement joins TRBV12-3 or TRBV12-4 to TRBJ2-4; 12 positions match TRBD2. Germline trimming cut 6 bases from V and 4 bases from J; bases unmatched to any gene: 7. The CDR3 has 16 residues. The CDR3 protein is CASSPQTSGGKNIQYF. Here the CDR3 DNA reads TGTGCCAGCAGCCCCCAGACTAGCGGGGGTAAAAACATTCAGTACTTC.

This clonotype was seen at least ten times. The chain uses TRBV7-6 and TRBJ2-2; 7 nucleotides line up with TRBD1. The CDR3 is 15 residues long. Losses at the gene ends were 5 bases for V and 5 bases for J; bases not matched to a gene: 8. The germline V gene has CDR1 SGHVS and CDR2 FNYEAQ. Here the CDR3 reads CASSEWDSKTGELFF. The CDR3 nucleotides are TGTGCCAGCAGCGAATGGGACAGTAAGACCGGGGAGCTGTTTTTT.

This clonotype has only a few counts. The chain uses TRBV6-2 or TRBV6-3 and TRBJ1-3, with 7 bases identical to TRBD1. The CDR3 consists of 16 residues. V shed 2 bases, J shed 0 bases, and the junction held 4 bases outside the gene matches. Germline values: CDR1 MNHEY, CDR2 SVGEGT. CDR3 protein: CASSYQGQSSGNTIYF. CDR3 sequence (DNA): TGTGCCAGCAGTTACCAGGGACAGAGCTCTGGAAACACCATATATTTT.

As for this clonotype: A single base is all that separates this from a far larger clone, so a read error is likely. The chain combines TRBV7-8 with TRBJ1-1; TRBD1 is a possible D gene (6 bases). Germline V gene sequence: CDR1 SGHVS, CDR2 FQNEAQ. The CDR3 is 12 amino acids. The V end lost 4 bases, the J end lost 4 bases, and 7 bases lay between the germline ends. The CDR3 region has the DNA TGTGCCAGCAGCTCCAGGGGCACTGAAGCTTTCTTT. Translating it yields CASSSRGTEAFF.

This clonotype was recorded many times. J is TRBJ2-3 and V is TRBV3-1; no definite D call. V was trimmed by 0 bases and J by 0 bases, leaving 4 bases between them. The germline V gene has CDR1 LGHDT and CDR2 YNNKEL (reference sequence). The CDR3 covers 14 residues. In DNA form, the CDR3 reads TGTGCCAGCAGCCAAGATTGGAGCACAGATACGCAGTATTTT. Translating gives CASSQDWSTDTQYF.

The sample holds one count of this clonotype. V and J are TRBV2 and TRBJ2-1; 9 bases are shared with TRBD2. CDR1 SNHLY and CDR2 FYNNEI come from the germline V gene. The V segment lost 4 bases and the J segment 5 bases; nucleotides outside the gene matches: 12. The CDR3 is 17 residues long. The CDR3 region has the DNA TGTGCCAGCAGTGTGTCGGCCACAGCGGGAGGAAACAATGAGCAGTTCTTC. Protein product: CASSVSATAGGNNEQFF.

Ten or more counts support this clonotype. The chain is built from TRBV6-5 and TRBJ1-3; no clear D. V dropped 4 bases and J dropped 0 bases, with 7 bases sitting between them. The germline V gene encodes CDR1 MNHEY and CDR2 SVGAGI. This CDR3 contains 14 residues. The CDR3 protein is CASSFSPSGNTIYF. CDR3 nucleotide sequence: TGTGCCAGCAGTTTCTCCCCCTCTGGAAACACCATATATTTT.

Points on this clonotype: At one of its ends the junction is not consistent with the germline gene, which may arise from a read error. The CDR3 DNA reads TGCAGTGCTAGGAGGGATTTGAACACTGAATCTTTCTTT. This gives the protein CSARRDLNTESFF. The rearrangement joins TRBV20-1 to TRBJ1-1; D is undetermined. CDR3 size: 13 residues. CDR1 is DFQATT and CDR2 is SNEGSKA in the germline V gene (reference sequence).

J is TRBJ2-3 and V is TRBV14; D might be TRBD1 or TRBD2, each matching 5 bases. V was shortened by 4 bases and J by 5 bases, with 10 bases between the two germline ends. This CDR3 is 13 amino acids long. The germline CDR1 and CDR2 sequences are SGHDN and FVKESK. The CDR3 bases are TGTGCCAGCAGCCCTTGGGACCGAGATACGCAGTATTTT. It translates to CASSPWDRDTQYF.

This clonotype occurred many times. This chain connects TRBV9 to TRBJ2-5; a weak D match, TRBD2 (6 bases). Trimming cost V 3 bases and J 5 bases, with 11 bases left between them. Per the germline V gene, CDR1 is SGDLS and CDR2 is YYNGEE. This CDR3 is built from 13 residues. CDR3 amino acids: CASSAPAGETQYF. Written as DNA, the CDR3 is TGTGCCAGCAGCGCGCCGGCGGGGGAGACCCAGTACTTC.

The chain couples TRBV20-1 to TRBJ2-5; D may be TRBD2 (5 bases). CDR1 and CDR2 from the germline V gene are DFQATT and SNEGSKA (reference sequence). CDR3 length equals 13 residues. Trimming left V 6 bases short and J 5 bases short, with 16 bases between. The CDR3: CSAKAFWEETQYF. CDR3 sequence (DNA): TGCAGTGCGAAGGCGTTCTGGGAGGAGACCCAGTACTTC.

The chain joins TRBV4-1 to TRBJ1-6, with D maybe TRBD1 (6 bases). CDR1 is MGHRA, CDR2 YSYEKL, per germline. V lost 0 bases and J lost 9, with 9 bases in between. The CDR3 is 14 amino acids. The CDR3 is CASSQERGSSPLHF. CDR3 nucleotides: TGCGCCAGCAGCCAAGAAAGGGGGTCTTCACCCCTCCACTTT.

This clonotype showed up many times. The rearrangement joins TRBV27 to TRBJ1-1, with 7 bases fitting TRBD1. Germline CDR1 reads MNHEY; CDR2 reads SMNVEV (reference sequence). CDR3 length equals 16 residues. V lost 5 bases and J lost 0; bases outside the gene matches: 9. CDR3 amino acids: CASSNPQGGVNTEAFF. The CDR3 nucleotides are TGTGCCAGCAGTAACCCCCAGGGGGGAGTGAACACTGAAGCTTTCTTT.

There are many counts of this clonotype. The rearrangement uses TRBV4-1 and TRBJ2-2; tentatively, D is TRBD2 (7 bases). The germline V gene has CDR1 MGHRA and CDR2 YSYEKL. The length of the CDR3 is 16 residues. Trimming cost V 2 bases and J 6 bases, with 16 bases left between them. CDR3 region: CASSQRGGGSPGELFF. In DNA, the CDR3 is TGCGCCAGCAGCCAAAGGGGGGGAGGGTCCCCCGGGGAGCTGTTTTTT.

This clonotype has a count of ten or more. V gene TRBV7-9 combines with J gene TRBJ2-2; TRBD1 matches at 12 bases. The junction had 2 bases not matched to a gene; V was cut back by 5 bases and J by 4 bases. This CDR3 is built from 15 residues. The germline V gene has CDR1 SEHNR and CDR2 FQNEAQ (reference sequence). This CDR3 is CASSQGQGATGELFF. CDR3 in DNA: TGTGCCAGCAGCCAGGGACAGGGGGCCACCGGGGAGCTGTTTTTT.

This clonotype was detected ten times or more. The rearrangement joins TRBV14 to TRBJ2-4; the match to TRBD1 covers 8 bases. Per germline, CDR1 SGHDN and CDR2 FVKESK. V gave up 4 bases and J gave up 8 bases; unmatched junction bases: 10. This CDR3 region has 15 residues. DNA of the CDR3: TGTGCCAGCAGCCTGTCGACAGGGGTTGAGGACATTCAGTACTTC. This gives the protein CASSLSTGVEDIQYF.

This clonotype was observed many times. The chain uses TRBV3-1 and TRBJ1-3, with TRBD1 identical over 8 bases. The V gene's germline CDR1 is LGHDT and CDR2 YNNKEL (reference sequence). The CDR3 sequence is 13 residues long. Germline trimming cut 3 bases from V and 8 bases from J; bases unmatched to any gene: 3. CDR3 amino acids: CASSQTTGDTIYF. CDR3 coding DNA: TGTGCCAGCAGCCAGACGACAGGGGACACCATATATTTT. Based on the CDR3 plus reference TRBV3-1 and TRBJ1-3, the full variable domain is DTAVSQTPKYLVTQMGNDKSIKCEQNLGHDTMYWYKQDSKKFLKIMFSYNNKELIINETVPNRFSPKSPDKAHLNLHINSLELGDSAVYFCASSQTTGDTIYFGEGSWLTVV.